The subject of this entry is one T cell receptor beta chain. The antigen is not known. In eight separate reactions per sample, cDNA was generated. TCRdb reprocessed the 5' RACE reads and reports one entry per CDR3 protein, with no DNA. The sample features 110,000 to 150,000 distinct CDR3 sequences, with 0.95% to 1.5% in its top ten. Germline V lookup: CDR1 DFQATT, CDR2 SNEGSKA (reference sequence). The CDR3 is 14 residues long. The source of the sample is a study of monozygotic twins with inflammatory bowel disease. General observations from the study: Among IBD patients, TCRbeta diversity (inverse Simpson) was lower than in healthy co-twins. Ultimately, a single strong signal or clonotype associated with IBD was not supported.

J is TRBJ2-4 and V is TRBV20-1. The source is a human donor with ulcerative colitis or Crohn's disease, or a healthy co-twin of an affected twin (not recorded which). The specimen was blood. This chain's CDR3 is CSARDDRLPNIQYF.